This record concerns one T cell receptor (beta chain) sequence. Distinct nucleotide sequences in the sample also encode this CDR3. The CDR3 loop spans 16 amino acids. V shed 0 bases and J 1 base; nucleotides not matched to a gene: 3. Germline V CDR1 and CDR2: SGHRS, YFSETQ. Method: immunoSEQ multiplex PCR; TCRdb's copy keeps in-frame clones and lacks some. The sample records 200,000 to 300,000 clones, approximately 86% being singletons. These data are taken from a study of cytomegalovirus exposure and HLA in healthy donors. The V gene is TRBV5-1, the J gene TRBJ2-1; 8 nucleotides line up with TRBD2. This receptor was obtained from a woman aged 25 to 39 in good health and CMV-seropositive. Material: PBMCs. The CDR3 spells CASSLESSGSYNEQFF. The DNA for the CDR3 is TGCGCCAGCAGCTTGGAGTCTAGCGGGTCCTACAATGAGCAGTTCTTC.